A selection of T cell receptor beta chains follows, all from one sample in a study of human T cells and chemical hapten exposure. TCRdb processed the 5' RACE reads anew with MiXCR; each CDR3 protein has one entry. The table lists 130,000 or so distinct CDR3 sequences, roughly 4.1% of them singletons, with around 1.5% in the top ten. These receptors were taken from a female donor in good health. The CDR3 runs from the conserved cysteine through the conserved F or W. The D gene is left open where the match is weak. Where a row states a size, it is once, few, many or the class of an expanded clone; other rows omit it.

d_call,clone_size,j_call,v_call,cdr3_aa,cdr3_nt
-,few,TRBJ2-6,TRBV3-1,CASSRLAGDIAGANVLTF,TGTGCCAGCAGCCGACTTGCTGGGGACATCGCTGGGGCCAACGTCCTGACTTTC
-,many,TRBJ2-1,TRBV20-1,CSVTGGGFYNEQFF,TGCAGTGTTACCGGCGGAGGGTTCTACAATGAGCAGTTCTTC
-,many,TRBJ1-3,TRBV20-1,CSAGRIPSSGNTIYF,TGCAGTGCTGGAAGGATCCCCTCGAGCGGAAACACCATATATTTT
-,many,TRBJ1-6,TRBV7-2,CASSLGLPYSSYNSPLHF,TGTGCCAGCAGCTTAGGTCTCCCTTACAGCTCCTATAATTCACCCCTCCACTTT
-,many,TRBJ1-5,TRBV20-1,CSASWQGNQPQHF,TGCAGTGCTAGTTGGCAGGGCAATCAGCCCCAGCATTTT
TRBD1,many,TRBJ2-2,TRBV3-1,CASSRSGQGSPGELFF,TGTGCCAGCAGCCGCTCGGGACAGGGGAGTCCCGGGGAGCTGTTTTTT
-,-,TRBJ2-7,TRBV6-1,CASSEAGALYEQYF,TGTGCCAGCAGTGAAGCTGGGGCCCTCTACGAGCAGTACTTC
TRBD2,many,TRBJ2-1,TRBV7-2,CASSGGLAGQSYNEQFF,TGTGCCAGCAGCGGCGGACTAGCGGGTCAATCCTACAATGAGCAGTTCTTC
TRBD2,many,TRBJ2-3,TRBV7-9,CASSPLSGGSTDTQYF,TGTGCCAGCAGCCCCTTATCCGGGGGGAGCACAGATACGCAGTATTTT
TRBD1,many,TRBJ2-6,TRBV28,CASTQGATSGANVLTF,TGTGCCAGCACCCAGGGGGCCACCTCTGGGGCCAACGTCCTGACTTTC
-,many,TRBJ2-7,TRBV4-1,CASSQETAPYEQYF,TGCGCCAGCAGCCAAGAAACGGCACCCTACGAGCAGTACTTC